Each of the 15 T cell receptor beta chains below was sequenced from the same sample in a study of blood T cell repertoires in COVID-19. Libraries were prepared by immunoSEQ multiplex PCR; TCRdb keeps only in-frame clonotypes and omits some of them. This sample has about 89,000 clones, with over 90% found just once. Sequenced sample: peripheral blood. The receptors originated from a human donor with active COVID-19. The donor label of this sample is uncertain.

The rearrangement links TRBV14 to TRBJ1-6; D gene uncertain. CDR3 length: 16 amino acids. Germline CDR1 SGHDN, CDR2 FVKESK. V lost 1 base and J lost 10, with 17 bases in between. CDR3 loop: CASSQAELRGNSPLHF. The DNA of the CDR3 is TGTGCCAGCAGCCAAGCTGAGCTTCGGGGAAACTCACCCCTCCACTTT.

The V call is TRBV14, the J call TRBJ2-3; TRBD2 aligns across 11 bases. The CDR3 contains 18 residues. The V and J ends lost 3 bases and 2 bases, in that order; junction bases with no gene match: 10. Looked up from germline, CDR1 is SGHDN and CDR2 is FVKESK. The CDR3 coding sequence is TGTGCCAGCAGCCACCGATGGACACTAGCGGGGGTCACAGATACGCAGTATTTT. Its translation: CASSHRWTLAGVTDTQYF.

The chain uses TRBV29-1 and TRBJ2-7, with a possible D match to TRBD2 (7 bases). Per germline, CDR1 SQVTM and CDR2 ANQGSEA. This CDR3 is 14 amino acids long. The V end was cut by 1 base, the J end by 7 bases, with 17 bases between. CDR3 amino acids: CSVEGRQGRGEQYF. The CDR3 DNA sequence: TGCAGCGTTGAAGGTCGCCAGGGGAGGGGGGAGCAGTACTTC.

The chain links TRBV18 to TRBJ1-3; no clear D gene. The V gene lost 2 bases and the J gene lost 0 bases, with 11 bases spanning the gap. CDR1 is KGHSH, CDR2 LQKENI, per germline. This CDR3 is 16 amino acids long. CDR3 residues: CASSPSALSSGNTIYF. In nucleotides, the CDR3 is TGTGCCAGCTCACCATCCGCACTGAGCTCTGGAAACACCATATATTTT.

This clone has only one observation. This chain links TRBV4-1 with TRBJ2-5, with D possibly matching TRBD1 (6 bases). Trimming removed 4 bases at V and 4 bases at J, with 13 bases between. The germline V gene encodes CDR1 MGHRA and CDR2 YSYEKL. The CDR3 consists of 14 residues. The CDR3 loop reads CASSLQGPGETQYF. The CDR3 bases are TGCGCCAGCAGCCTACAGGGTCCGGGAGAGACCCAGTACTTC.

The chain joins TRBV7-2 to TRBJ2-5, with TRBD2 identical over 7 bases. The germline gives CDR1 SGHTA, CDR2 FQGNSA. Trimming removed 5 bases from V and 2 bases from J; junction bases left unmatched: 17. CDR3 size: 18 residues. The CDR3 loop is CASSPPIAGVSLQETQYF. The CDR3 bases are TGTGCCAGCAGCCCACCTATTGCGGGGGTATCTCTACAAGAGACCCAGTACTTC.

V usage is TRBV5-4 and J usage is TRBJ2-5, with 8 bases aligning to TRBD2. There are 14 residues in the CDR3. The V segment lost 7 bases and the J segment 4 bases; nucleotides outside the gene matches: 9. Germline CDR1 SGHNT, CDR2 YYREEE (reference sequence). The CDR3 loop is CASAPGGAGETQYF. Written as DNA, the CDR3 is TGTGCCAGCGCCCCGGGGGGGGCCGGAGAGACCCAGTACTTC.

In its sample, this clone was seen once. The genes are TRBV5-1 and TRBJ2-3; D possibly corresponds to TRBD1 (7 bases). V was trimmed by 5 bases and J by 5 bases, leaving 21 bases between them. CDR3 length: 16 amino acids. The germline CDR1 and CDR2 sequences are SGHRS and YFSETQ. The CDR3 sequence: CASRPGGGALVDTQYF. DNA for the CDR3: TGCGCCAGCAGACCAGGAGGGGGCGCTTTGGTAGATACGCAGTATTTT.

This chain links TRBV7-2 with TRBJ2-7; TRBD1 agrees at 10 bases. This CDR3 region has 15 residues. The ends lost 6 bases at V and 5 bases at J; junction bases unmatched: 10. Germline V lookup: CDR1 SGHTA, CDR2 FQGNSA. The CDR3 DNA follows: TGTGCCAGCAGAAGAAGACGGGACAGGGGTGACGAGCAGTACTTC. Its translation: CASRRRRDRGDEQYF.

The chain couples TRBV5-4 to TRBJ1-2, with no clear D. The germline V gene has CDR1 SGHNT and CDR2 YYREEE (reference sequence). The CDR3 covers 14 residues. V lost 0 bases and J 7 bases, leaving 13 bases between the germline ends. Here the CDR3 DNA reads TGTGCCAGCAGCTTGGCCGGGGTTGAGGGTGGCTACACCTTC. Translation: CASSLAGVEGGYTF.

A single count supports this clone. The rearrangement uses TRBV9 and TRBJ2-3, with 8 bases fitting TRBD2. J gave up 3 bases and V 4 bases, and 1 base lay outside the gene matches. Germline V lookup: CDR1 SGDLS, CDR2 YYNGEE. CDR3 length equals 13 residues. The CDR3 DNA follows: TGTGCCAGCAGCCGGGGGGGAACAGATACGCAGTATTTT. Translated: CASSRGGTDTQYF.

The CDR3 region is CGALGTNTEAFF. In DNA form, the CDR3 reads TGCGGGGCCCTCGGTACGAACACTGAAGCTTTCTTT. This sequence joins TRBV29-1 and TRBJ1-1; D possibly corresponds to TRBD1 (5 bases). Germline-derived CDR1 and CDR2 are SQVTM and ANQGSEA. The CDR3 loop spans 12 amino acids.

The gene calls are TRBV7-2 and TRBJ2-2, with D possibly being TRBD1 (7 bases). Trimming removed 1 base from V and 5 bases from J, with 11 bases in between. The germline gives CDR1 SGHTA, CDR2 FQGNSA. This CDR3 is built from 15 residues. Written as DNA, the CDR3 is TGTGCCAGCAGCTTAGTCCCAGGGGGGACCGGGGAGCTGTTTTTT. This sequence encodes CASSLVPGGTGELFF.

The rearrangement joins TRBV5-5 to TRBJ2-7; 8 bases agree with TRBD1. With 1 base clipped from V and 4 bases from J, the junction kept 10 bases outside the gene matches. The CDR3 sequence is 16 residues long. CDR1 is SGHKS, CDR2 YYEKEE, per germline (reference sequence). CDR3 coding DNA: TGTGCCAGCAGCTTGCCCGGGACAGGCCCCCCATACGAGCAGTACTTC. Its protein product is CASSLPGTGPPYEQYF.

V is TRBV3-1 (or the pseudogene TRBV3-2) and J is TRBJ1-1; weak D call: TRBD1 (5 bases). The CDR3 contains 18 residues. Trimming stripped 0 bases from V and 4 bases from J, with 21 bases between. Per the germline V gene, CDR1 is LGHDT and CDR2 is YNNKEL (reference sequence). Here the CDR3 reads CASSQEVSIQGGATEAFF. DNA for the CDR3: TGTGCCAGCAGCCAAGAGGTGTCTATTCAGGGAGGAGCCACTGAAGCTTTCTTT.